This TCR beta chain was recorded in a study of shared clonotypes between healthy human individuals. This clone was recorded once. Sequencing was performed with immunoSEQ multiplex PCR; in TCRdb, only in-frame clones are kept and a portion is missing. The repertoire includes 2.5 million or so clones, just over 90% of them detected once, and around 0.14% sits in the top ten. Germline CDR1 and CDR2: SGHTA and FQGTGA. The CDR3 extends over 14 amino acids. Trimming cost V 1 base and J 8 bases, with 14 bases left between them. The chain joins TRBV7-3 to TRBJ1-2; D not resolved. Sequencing used naive CD4+ T cells sorted from blood. As for subset: CD45RA+ positively selected. The TCR sequence derives from a man between 18 and 35 years old in good health. CDR3 sequence reads: CASSLSPGMDGYTF. CDR3 nucleotide sequence: TGTGCCAGCAGCTTAAGTCCGGGGATGGACGGCTACACCTTC.